The 10 T cell receptor beta chains given below trace back to one sample, sequenced in a study of T-cell memory formation after mild COVID-19. Each CDR3 protein is one row after TCRdb ran MiXCR on the 5' RACE reads. This sample carries about 390,000 distinct CDR3 sequences, 16% of them seen once, and the ten largest clones take 20% to 25%. The sequencing sample was made of PBMCs or a T cell subset sorted from them (not recorded which). Receptors originate from a man aged 18 to 29 who had mild COVID-19 (a few samples of this study predate the infection). Cell type and time point are not known.

There are a few counts of this clonotype. The V gene is TRBV5-1, the J gene TRBJ2-1; 11 positions agree with TRBD2. CDR3 length equals 15 residues. CDR1 SGHRS and CDR2 YFSETQ come from the germline V gene. V lost 1 base to trimming and J lost 9 bases; unmatched junction nucleotides: 6. CDR3 sequence (DNA): TGCGCCAGCAGCTTGTACCTAGCGGGGGGAGCTGAGCAGTTCTTC. Residues: CASSLYLAGGAEQFF.

The chain recombines TRBV7-3 with TRBJ1-1; D gene unclear. V shed 4 bases and J shed 4 bases, with 13 bases lying between them. Germline V gene lookup returns CDR1 SGHTA and CDR2 FQGTGA. The CDR3 has 14 residues. CDR3 region: CASSSTGWGTEAFF. Here the CDR3 DNA reads TGTGCCAGCAGCTCAACCGGATGGGGCACTGAAGCTTTCTTT.

This clonotype was picked up a small number of times. This chain connects TRBV5-6 to TRBJ2-3, with TRBD2 matching over 7 bases. The CDR3 runs to 13 residues. CDR1 is SGHDT and CDR2 is YYEEEE in the germline V gene. CDR3: CAAGEGTTDTQYF. The CDR3 DNA reads TGTGCAGCTGGGGAGGGAACCACAGATACGCAGTATTTT.

The chain uses TRBV2 and TRBJ1-2; tentative D call: TRBD1 (5 bases). Between the trimmed V and J ends, which lost 7 bases and 13 bases, there was a span of 16 bases. Germline values: CDR1 SNHLY, CDR2 FYNNEI. The CDR3 covers 11 residues. The CDR3 region is CASNLDSLFTF. CDR3 nucleotides: TGTGCCAGCAACCTCGACAGTCTCTTCACCTTC.

This clonotype was detected only a few times. This sequence joins TRBV9 and TRBJ1-1; a possible D gene is TRBD1 (5 bases). CDR1 is SGDLS, CDR2 YYNGEE, per germline. This CDR3 is 14 amino acids long. The ends were cut back, 0 bases at V and 2 bases at J, with 8 bases in the middle. The CDR3 bases are TGTGCCAGCAGCGTAGATGGACACAACACTGAAGCTTTCTTT. This translates into CASSVDGHNTEAFF.

There are a few counts of this clonotype. The gene calls are TRBV3-1 and TRBJ2-3; 8 nucleotides agree with TRBD1. CDR3 length: 17 residues. The germline gives CDR1 LGHDT, CDR2 YNNKEL (reference sequence). The V and J ends lost 4 bases and 6 bases, in that order; junction bases with no gene match: 15. The CDR3 DNA reads as TGTGCCAGCAGCCCCGGGGCAGGGGGCGTGAGGAGGGATACGCAGTATTTT. Its translation is CASSPGAGGVRRDTQYF.

This clonotype was observed a few times. The chain combines TRBV5-1 with TRBJ2-3; weak D call: TRBD1 (5 bases). This CDR3 has 14 residues. Germline loops: CDR1 SGHRS, CDR2 YFSETQ. V lost 0 bases to trimming and J lost 5 bases, with 10 bases between them. CDR3 DNA sequence: TGCGCCAGCAGCTTGGTAGGGGAAGTAGATACGCAGTATTTT. Translating gives CASSLVGEVDTQYF.

This clonotype occurred many times. This sequence joins TRBV11-2 and TRBJ2-7, with a weak D call TRBD2 (5 bases). Per germline, CDR1 SGHAT and CDR2 FQNNGV. V was clipped by 4 bases and J by 7 bases, with 14 bases between them. The CDR3 has 13 residues. The CDR3 loop reads CASSWVDSGEQYF. The CDR3 DNA reads TGTGCCAGCAGCTGGGTGGATTCGGGAGAGCAGTACTTC.

This clonotype was seen a few times. The V call is TRBV5-4, the J call TRBJ2-7, with a possible D match to TRBD2 (6 bases). Germline V lookup: CDR1 SGHNT, CDR2 YYREEE (reference sequence). This CDR3 comprises 16 residues. The V and J ends lost 4 bases and 0 bases respectively, with 17 bases between them. This CDR3 reads CASSEGGASSSYEQYV. CDR3 DNA: TGTGCCAGCAGCGAAGGAGGGGCCTCGAGCTCCTACGAGCAGTACGTC.

The chain has TRBV5-1 and TRBJ2-5, with D maybe TRBD2 (5 bases). The germline V and J ends were trimmed by 0 bases and 4 bases, with 10 bases remaining between them. The CDR3 has 14 amino acids. CDR1 is SGHRS and CDR2 is YFSETQ in the germline V gene. The CDR3 spells CASSLGHRGETQYF. The CDR3 region has the DNA TGCGCCAGCAGCTTGGGCCACCGGGGAGAGACCCAGTACTTC.